Listed below are T cell receptor beta chains from one sample, sequenced in a study of OX40 agonist ivuxolimab in advanced cancers. The protocol was immunoSEQ multiplex PCR, while the TCRdb copy is restricted to in-frame clones and leaves out a portion. The table lists 65,000 to 90,000 clones, roughly 82% of them singletons. The sample was CD4+ or CD8+ T cells sorted from blood, taken in a trial of the OX40 agonist ivuxolimab. These receptor sequences come from an adult with an advanced solid tumor such as melanoma, head and neck, liver or kidney cancer. CDR3s include the opening cysteine and the closing phenylalanine or tryptophan. The D gene is left open where the match is weak. A clone size is listed for some rows: how often the clone was seen (once, few, many), or a class if it is expanded.

d_gene: TRBD1; abundance: -; j_gene: TRBJ2-1; v_gene: TRBV18; CDR3nt: TGTGCCAGCTCACCGATGTCCGGGACAGGGAGGAACAATGAGCAGTTCTTC; CDR3aa: CASSPMSGTGRNNEQFF
d_gene: -; abundance: -; j_gene: TRBJ2-2; v_gene: TRBV6-5; CDR3nt: TGTGCCAGCACCCCGGGACCGGGTATCCGGGAGCTGTTTTTT; CDR3aa: CASTPGPGIRELFF
d_gene: -; abundance: -; j_gene: TRBJ1-1; v_gene: TRBV21-1; CDR3nt: TGTGCCAGCAGCAAAGCGCAGGGAAGTCAGGACACTGAAGCTTTCTTT; CDR3aa: CASSKAQGSQDTEAFF
d_gene: -; abundance: -; j_gene: TRBJ1-1; v_gene: TRBV5-5; CDR3nt: TGTGCCAGCAGCCGGAACACTGAAGCTTTCTTT; CDR3aa: CASSRNTEAFF
d_gene: -; abundance: -; j_gene: TRBJ1-2; v_gene: TRBV6-6; CDR3nt: TGTGCCAGCAGTTACTCCTACGGAAACTATGGCTACACCTTC; CDR3aa: CASSYSYGNYGYTF
d_gene: -; abundance: -; j_gene: TRBJ2-3; v_gene: TRBV10-3; CDR3nt: TGTGCCATCACGAGAGAGGCCACAGATACGCAGTATTTT; CDR3aa: CAITREATDTQYF
d_gene: -; abundance: -; j_gene: TRBJ1-2; v_gene: TRBV7-8; CDR3nt: TGTGCCAGCAGCTTAGCGTCGGAGGTCCTCTATGGCTACACCTTC; CDR3aa: CASSLASEVLYGYTF
d_gene: -; abundance: -; j_gene: TRBJ2-1; v_gene: TRBV10-3; CDR3nt: TGTGCCATCGGAAGGGCGACAGAGCAGTTCTTC; CDR3aa: CAIGRATEQFF
d_gene: TRBD1; abundance: once; j_gene: TRBJ1-5; v_gene: TRBV6-5; CDR3nt: TGTGCCAGCAACTCCGGGACAGCTTATCAGCCCCAGCATTTT; CDR3aa: CASNSGTAYQPQHF
d_gene: -; abundance: -; j_gene: TRBJ2-5; v_gene: TRBV7-2; CDR3nt: TGTGCCAGCAGCTTAGTGGGGGCAGGGGCGGAGACCCAGTACTTC; CDR3aa: CASSLVGAGAETQYF
d_gene: -; abundance: -; j_gene: TRBJ1-1; v_gene: TRBV5-6; CDR3nt: TGTGCCAGCAGCGCGGGACAAGGGGGGACTGAAGCTTTCTTT; CDR3aa: CASSAGQGGTEAFF
d_gene: TRBD2; abundance: -; j_gene: TRBJ2-1; v_gene: TRBV10-3; CDR3nt: TGTGCCATCTCGGGGGGATCGGCATACAATGAGCAGTTCTTC; CDR3aa: CAISGGSAYNEQFF
d_gene: TRBD1; abundance: -; j_gene: TRBJ1-1; v_gene: TRBV23-1; CDR3nt: TGCGCCAGCAGTCCCAACGTCTTTCACGGACAGGGGGCTATGTACCCTGAAGCTTTCTTT; CDR3aa: CASSPNVFHGQGAMYPEAFF
d_gene: -; abundance: -; j_gene: TRBJ2-3; v_gene: TRBV6-6; CDR3nt: TGTGCCAGCAGTTACGATGGTTCGGCGCAGTATTTT; CDR3aa: CASSYDGSAQYF
d_gene: -; abundance: -; j_gene: TRBJ2-1; v_gene: TRBV4-1; CDR3nt: TGCGCCAGCAGCCATGCCTCCCTAAGCGAGCAGTTCTTC; CDR3aa: CASSHASLSEQFF
d_gene: TRBD2; abundance: once; j_gene: TRBJ2-1; v_gene: TRBV30; CDR3nt: TGCGCGACTAGCGGGGGCCCCCAAGTCTTC; CDR3aa: CATSGGPQVF
d_gene: TRBD1; abundance: many; j_gene: TRBJ1-6; v_gene: TRBV2; CDR3nt: TGTGCCAGCAGGGATTACCGGGACAGGGGCTCACCCCTCCACTTT; CDR3aa: CASRDYRDRGSPLHF
d_gene: TRBD1; abundance: -; j_gene: TRBJ1-2; v_gene: TRBV14; CDR3nt: TGTGCCAGCAGCCCGGGACAGTTTTATGGCTACACCTTC; CDR3aa: CASSPGQFYGYTF
d_gene: -; abundance: -; j_gene: TRBJ2-5; v_gene: TRBV2; CDR3nt: TGTGCCAGCCTCAGGGAAGAGACCCAGTACTTC; CDR3aa: CASLREETQYF
d_gene: -; abundance: -; j_gene: TRBJ1-2; v_gene: TRBV7-2; CDR3nt: TGTGCCAGCAGCCCGGACATTAGGTATGGCTACACCTTC; CDR3aa: CASSPDIRYGYTF
d_gene: -; abundance: -; j_gene: TRBJ1-6; v_gene: TRBV11-2; CDR3nt: TGTGCCAGCAGCTCCCGAGGGGGGGCGGTTTCACCCCTCCACTTT; CDR3aa: CASSSRGGAVSPLHF
d_gene: TRBD1; abundance: few; j_gene: TRBJ1-5; v_gene: TRBV6-4; CDR3nt: TGTGCCAGCACCACCCCGCATGGACAGGGGAGGAACCAGCCCCAGCATTTT; CDR3aa: CASTTPHGQGRNQPQHF
d_gene: -; abundance: once; j_gene: TRBJ2-5; v_gene: TRBV5-8; CDR3nt: TGTGCCAGCAGCTTGGCCATCACGGGTCAAGGTATAGAGACCCAGTACTTC; CDR3aa: CASSLAITGQGIETQYF
d_gene: -; abundance: -; j_gene: TRBJ1-4; v_gene: TRBV25-1; CDR3nt: TGTGCCAGCAGTGAAGCGTTGGCGGATAATGAAAAACTGTTTTTT; CDR3aa: CASSEALADNEKLFF
d_gene: -; abundance: -; j_gene: TRBJ2-5; v_gene: TRBV27; CDR3nt: TGTGCCAGCAGTTCGGGAGTTGAGACCCAGTACTTC; CDR3aa: CASSSGVETQYF
d_gene: TRBD2; abundance: few; j_gene: TRBJ2-7; v_gene: TRBV4-1; CDR3nt: TGCGCCAGCAGCCAAGTAGTTGGCGGGGGGCCCTACGAGCAGTACTTC; CDR3aa: CASSQVVGGGPYEQYF
d_gene: -; abundance: -; j_gene: TRBJ2-3; v_gene: TRBV7-2; CDR3nt: TGTGCCAGCAGCGCCCGGGGAGGACCCACAGATACGCAGTATTTT; CDR3aa: CASSARGGPTDTQYF
d_gene: -; abundance: -; j_gene: TRBJ1-1; v_gene: TRBV10-2; CDR3nt: TGCGCCAGCAGTGAGTCGAAGTTGGGCCCGAACACTGAAGCTTTCTTT; CDR3aa: CASSESKLGPNTEAFF
d_gene: -; abundance: -; j_gene: TRBJ1-5; v_gene: TRBV5-6; CDR3nt: TGTGCCAGCAGCTTGGCGTCCGAACAGCCCCAGCATTTT; CDR3aa: CASSLASEQPQHF
d_gene: -; abundance: -; j_gene: TRBJ2-3; v_gene: TRBV19; CDR3nt: TGTGCCAGTAGTGAAGCGCGGGATACGCAGTATTTT; CDR3aa: CASSEARDTQYF
d_gene: -; abundance: -; j_gene: TRBJ1-2; v_gene: TRBV2; CDR3nt: TGTGCCAGCAGCGCCGTTGGGGTGGGCTATGGCTACACCTTC; CDR3aa: CASSAVGVGYGYTF
d_gene: -; abundance: -; j_gene: TRBJ1-1; v_gene: TRBV4-1; CDR3nt: TGCGCCAGCAGCCCCCACCAGGCTAGGGCACGGGGGACTGAAGCTTTCTTT; CDR3aa: CASSPHQARARGTEAFF
d_gene: -; abundance: -; j_gene: TRBJ2-2; v_gene: TRBV28; CDR3nt: TGTGCCAGCAGTTTTTCCAGCACCGGGGAGCTGTTTTTT; CDR3aa: CASSFSSTGELFF
d_gene: -; abundance: -; j_gene: TRBJ1-3; v_gene: TRBV5-1; CDR3nt: TGCGCCAGCAGCTTGGCCCAGAGCTCTGGAAACACCATATATTTT; CDR3aa: CASSLAQSSGNTIYF
d_gene: TRBD1; abundance: -; j_gene: TRBJ1-1; v_gene: TRBV19; CDR3nt: TGTGCCAGTAGGGGACAGGGCGCAATGAACACTGAAGCTTTCTTT; CDR3aa: CASRGQGAMNTEAFF
d_gene: TRBD1; abundance: -; j_gene: TRBJ1-3; v_gene: TRBV29-1; CDR3nt: TGCAGCGTTGAATGGGCGACAGGGAAGTTTGGAAACACCATATATTTT; CDR3aa: CSVEWATGKFGNTIYF
d_gene: TRBD2; abundance: few; j_gene: TRBJ2-5; v_gene: TRBV5-5; CDR3nt: TGTGCCAGCAGGCCGCTGAGCGGGGGCCCAGAGACCCAGTACTTC; CDR3aa: CASRPLSGGPETQYF
d_gene: TRBD1; abundance: -; j_gene: TRBJ2-7; v_gene: TRBV19; CDR3nt: TGTGCCAGTAGTGCAGGACAGGCCTACGAGCAGTACTTC; CDR3aa: CASSAGQAYEQYF
d_gene: -; abundance: -; j_gene: TRBJ1-4; v_gene: TRBV7-3; CDR3nt: TGTGCCAGCAGCTTACTCGGGACACGGCTTGAAAAACTGTTTTTT; CDR3aa: CASSLLGTRLEKLFF
d_gene: TRBD1; abundance: -; j_gene: TRBJ1-1; v_gene: TRBV7-8; CDR3nt: TGTGCCAGCAGCCTGCAGGGGGACACTGAAGCTTTCTTT; CDR3aa: CASSLQGDTEAFF
d_gene: -; abundance: -; j_gene: TRBJ2-6; v_gene: TRBV6-1; CDR3nt: TGTGCCAGCAGTGAAATCGCAGGGAAGACTGGGGCCAACGTCCTGACTTTC; CDR3aa: CASSEIAGKTGANVLTF
d_gene: TRBD2; abundance: -; j_gene: TRBJ2-1; v_gene: TRBV5-1; CDR3nt: TGCGCCAGCAAACAGACTAGCGGGGGGGCAGAGGAGCAGTTCTTC; CDR3aa: CASKQTSGGAEEQFF
d_gene: -; abundance: -; j_gene: TRBJ1-3; v_gene: TRBV7-2; CDR3nt: TGTGCCAGCAGCTTAGGTCGGGGCTCTGGAAACACCATATATTTT; CDR3aa: CASSLGRGSGNTIYF
d_gene: -; abundance: once; j_gene: TRBJ2-6; v_gene: TRBV7-6; CDR3nt: TGTGCCAGCAGCTTAGGTAGCCATGGTGCCGGATCGGGGGCCAACGTCCTGACTTTC; CDR3aa: CASSLGSHGAGSGANVLTF
d_gene: -; abundance: -; j_gene: TRBJ1-1; v_gene: TRBV5-1; CDR3nt: TGCGCCAGCAGCTTGGCCAAGCCAGCCGAAGCTTTCTTT; CDR3aa: CASSLAKPAEAFF
d_gene: -; abundance: few; j_gene: TRBJ2-3; v_gene: TRBV18; CDR3nt: TGTGCCAGCTCACCGGAAATAGGCACAGATACGCAGTATTTT; CDR3aa: CASSPEIGTDTQYF
d_gene: -; abundance: few; j_gene: TRBJ2-5; v_gene: TRBV6-5; CDR3nt: TGTGCCAGCAAAATCGGCGAAGAGACCCAGTACTTC; CDR3aa: CASKIGEETQYF
d_gene: TRBD1; abundance: once; j_gene: TRBJ1-3; v_gene: TRBV10-3; CDR3nt: TGTGCCATCACCGACAGGGGGCGAGACACCATATATTTT; CDR3aa: CAITDRGRDTIYF
d_gene: TRBD2; abundance: -; j_gene: TRBJ2-1; v_gene: TRBV6-1; CDR3nt: TGTGCCAGCAGTCCTAGCGGGGGGGCGAATGAGCAGTTCTTC; CDR3aa: CASSPSGGANEQFF
d_gene: -; abundance: -; j_gene: TRBJ1-6; v_gene: TRBV9; CDR3nt: TGTGCCAGCAGCGTAGCACAGAACAATTCACCCCTCCACTTT; CDR3aa: CASSVAQNNSPLHF
d_gene: -; abundance: -; j_gene: TRBJ2-2; v_gene: TRBV5-1; CDR3nt: TGCGCCAGCAGCTTGCGCCAGTTTGACACCGGGGAGCTGTTTTTT; CDR3aa: CASSLRQFDTGELFF
d_gene: -; abundance: -; j_gene: TRBJ2-7; v_gene: TRBV11-3; CDR3nt: TGTGCCAGCAGCCCAGGTCAGGGGTACTACGAGCAGTACTTC; CDR3aa: CASSPGQGYYEQYF
d_gene: -; abundance: -; j_gene: TRBJ2-1; v_gene: TRBV7-2; CDR3nt: TGTGCCAGCAGACCTGACAGGAGCTCCTACAATGAGCAGTTCTTC; CDR3aa: CASRPDRSSYNEQFF
d_gene: TRBD1; abundance: -; j_gene: TRBJ1-2; v_gene: TRBV18; CDR3nt: TGTGCCAGCTCACCCCCCGGGACAGGAGGATCAGTCTATGGCTACACCTTC; CDR3aa: CASSPPGTGGSVYGYTF
d_gene: -; abundance: -; j_gene: TRBJ2-5; v_gene: TRBV30; CDR3nt: -; CDR3aa: CAWRTTVAETQYF
d_gene: TRBD1; abundance: -; j_gene: TRBJ2-6; v_gene: TRBV28; CDR3nt: TGTGCCAGCAGTGATCCGGGACAGGGGTTCTCTGGGGCCAACGTCCTGACTTTC; CDR3aa: CASSDPGQGFSGANVLTF